Each of the 30 T cell receptor beta chains below was sequenced from the same sample in a study of blood T cell repertoires in COVID-19. The assay was immunoSEQ multiplex PCR, and TCRdb's table has in-frame clones only and misses some. The table has 75,000 to 90,000 clones, approximately 86% seen once. Sample: peripheral blood. Every receptor here comes from a man at least 80 years old with active or convalescent COVID-19.

As regards this clone: One end of the junction is discordant with germline, which a read error may explain. The chain has TRBV7-9 and TRBJ1-2, with a tentative D call TRBD1 (5 bases). Germline V gene lookup returns CDR1 SEHNR and CDR2 FQNEAQ (reference sequence). The CDR3 spans 14 residues. CDR3 loop: CASSLTDQGLVLFF. The CDR3 coding sequence is TGTGCCAGCAGCTTAACTGACCAGGGCCTAGTATTGTTTTTC.

The chain uses TRBV10-2 and TRBJ1-3, with D possibly TRBD1 on 6 matching bases. Germline loops: CDR1 WSHSY, CDR2 SAAADI. With 6 bases removed from V and 8 bases from J, the gap between germline ends came to 17 bases. The CDR3 spans 14 residues. In DNA form, the CDR3 reads TGCGCCAGCAGCCCGCGGGGGGGCTTCGACACCATATATTTT. Encoded protein: CASSPRGGFDTIYF.

The genes are TRBV7-9 and TRBJ1-2, with 9 bases fitting TRBD1. Trimming cost V 5 bases and J 6 bases; bases outside gene matches: 7. The CDR3 runs 14 residues. Germline lookup yields CDR1 SEHNR and CDR2 FQNEAQ (reference sequence). CDR3: CASSPRDRVDGYTF. CDR3 nucleotides: TGTGCCAGCAGCCCCCGGGACAGGGTGGATGGCTACACCTTC.

This clone was seen only once. The chain carries TRBV5-5 and TRBJ1-2; D possibly corresponds to TRBD1 (6 bases). V shed 2 bases and J shed 4 bases, with 12 bases lying between them. The V gene's germline CDR1 is SGHKS and CDR2 YYEKEE (reference sequence). The CDR3 consists of 14 residues. The CDR3 bases are TGTGCCAGCAGCTTTTACAGGGAGAGCTATGGCTACACCTTC. Its translation is CASSFYRESYGYTF. Using reference TRBV5-5 and TRBJ1-2 for the parts outside the CDR3, the full variable domain is DAGVTQSPTHLIKTRGQQVTLRCSPISGHKSVSWYQQVLGQGPQFIFQYYEKEERGRGNFPDRFSARQFPNYSSELNVNALLLGDSALYLCASSFYRESYGYTFGSGTRLTVV.

V gene TRBV28 combines with J gene TRBJ1-1; weak D call: TRBD1 (6 bases). The CDR3 spans 12 residues. Germline-derived CDR1 and CDR2 are MDHEN and SYDVKM. V gave up 7 bases and J gave up 11 bases, with 17 bases separating them. The CDR3 sequence is CASTAPGHLAFF. For the CDR3, the DNA is TGTGCCAGCACAGCTCCGGGACACCTGGCTTTCTTT.

V and J are TRBV2 and TRBJ2-2, with TRBD2 as a possible D gene (5 bases). CDR1 is SNHLY, CDR2 FYNNEI, per germline. The CDR3 spans 13 residues. Trimming left V 10 bases short and J 5 bases short, with 14 bases between. The CDR3 nucleotides read TGTGCCACCTCCTCGGGGATTACCGGGGAGCTGTTTTTT. Translation gives CATSSGITGELFF.

The chain is built from TRBV19 and TRBJ1-1, with D possibly TRBD1 on 6 matching bases. There are 14 residues in the CDR3. V lost 0 bases to trimming and J lost 10 bases, with 15 bases between them. Germline V gene sequence: CDR1 LNHDA, CDR2 SQIVND (reference sequence). CDR3 bases: TGTGCCAGTAGTATAGATCTGGTCAGGGGACCAGCTTTCTTT. Encoded protein: CASSIDLVRGPAFF.

This clone occurred once. The rearrangement links TRBV7-9 to TRBJ2-2, with 10 bases aligning to TRBD1. The V segment lost 6 bases and the J segment 1 base; nucleotides outside the gene matches: 2. Germline CDR1 SEHNR, CDR2 FQNEAQ (reference sequence). There are 15 residues in the CDR3. The CDR3 region has the DNA TGTGCCAGCAGAGGACAGGGGGTGAACACCGGGGAGCTGTTTTTT. Translation gives CASRGQGVNTGELFF.

This clone was seen only a few times. This chain's CDR3 is CASSYSRDVNTEAFF. The DNA for the CDR3 is TGTGCCAGCAGTTACTCACGGGATGTGAACACTGAAGCTTTCTTT. This chain links TRBV6-5 with TRBJ1-1; no clear D gene. CDR1 is MNHEY and CDR2 is SVGAGI in the germline V gene. The CDR3 totals 15 residues. Trimming took off 0 bases at V and 0 bases at J, with 8 bases between the two ends.

V gene TRBV5-1 combines with J gene TRBJ2-5; weak D call: TRBD2 (6 bases). The germline CDR1 and CDR2 sequences are SGHRS and YFSETQ. The V gene lost 4 bases and the J gene lost 5 bases, with 21 bases spanning the gap. The CDR3 loop spans 16 amino acids. The CDR3 DNA reads TGCGCCAGCAGCCCCTTAGGCGGGGCAGGGCCGGAGACCCAGTACTTC. Residues: CASSPLGGAGPETQYF.

The chain recombines TRBV25-1 with TRBJ2-1; 9 nucleotides align to TRBD1. Germline V gene sequence: CDR1 MGHDK, CDR2 SYGVNS. V was clipped by 6 bases and J by 8 bases; unmatched bases: 14. The CDR3 has 16 amino acids. In nucleotides, the CDR3 is TGTGCCAGCAGGGGGCTACCCGGACAGGGGTCGGATGAGCAGTTCTTC. This sequence encodes CASRGLPGQGSDEQFF.

This chain joins TRBV10-2 and TRBJ2-2; tentatively, D is TRBD1 (6 bases). This CDR3 comprises 13 residues. V was cut by 6 bases and J by 3 bases, with 8 bases left in between. The germline CDR1 and CDR2 sequences are WSHSY and SAAADI. The CDR3 DNA reads TGCGCCAGCAGGACAGGAGACACCGGGGAGCTGTTTTTT. It translates to CASRTGDTGELFF.

This chain links TRBV19 with TRBJ2-5; 7 positions agree with TRBD2. This CDR3 comprises 16 residues. V was clipped by 9 bases and J by 4 bases; unmatched bases: 17. Germline V gene lookup returns CDR1 LNHDA and CDR2 SQIVND (reference sequence). The CDR3 region is CASRTGGSVSGETQYF. The CDR3 DNA reads as TGTGCCAGCAGGACGGGCGGGAGCGTTTCAGGAGAGACCCAGTACTTC.

The chain uses TRBV7-3 and TRBJ2-2; 7 bases are a match to TRBD2. Germline V gene sequence: CDR1 SGHTA, CDR2 FQGTGA. The CDR3 totals 14 residues. V was pared by 5 bases and J by 4 bases, with 4 bases of the junction left unmatched. DNA of the CDR3: TGTGCCAGCAGCCAAGCGGGGAGCACCGGGGAGCTGTTTTTT. Translated: CASSQAGSTGELFF.

This clone came up once. The chain employs TRBV18 and TRBJ2-3, with D perhaps matching TRBD2 (6 bases). This CDR3 has 15 residues. Germline V CDR1 and CDR2: KGHSH, LQKENI. Trimming left V 6 bases short and J 3 bases short, with 16 bases between. DNA of the CDR3: TGTGCCAGCTCTCACGGGACTCCTCAGACAGATACGCAGTATTTT. Its translation is CASSHGTPQTDTQYF.

This sequence joins TRBV25-1 and TRBJ1-2, with 11 bases aligning to TRBD1. In germline, CDR1 is MGHDK, CDR2 SYGVNS. The CDR3 loop spans 13 amino acids. V shed 11 bases, J shed 5 bases, and the junction held 7 bases outside the gene matches. The CDR3 is CAAGQGGVYGYTF. The CDR3 bases are TGTGCCGCGGGACAGGGGGGTGTGTATGGCTACACCTTC.

The V gene is TRBV5-1, the J gene TRBJ2-1, with 14 bases that match TRBD2. The CDR3 is made up of 19 amino acids. Germline values: CDR1 SGHRS, CDR2 YFSETQ. V shed 4 bases, J shed 4 bases, and the junction held 13 bases outside the gene matches. The chain's CDR3 is CASSKPGLAGARRYNEQFF. In DNA form, the CDR3 reads TGCGCCAGCAGCAAACCGGGACTAGCGGGGGCAAGACGATACAATGAGCAGTTCTTC. The variable domain in full, completed from reference TRBV5-1 and TRBJ2-1, reads KAGVTQTPRYLIKTRGQQVTLSCSPISGHRSVSWYQQTPGQGLQFLFEYFSETQRNKGNFPGRFSGRQFSNSRSEMNVSTLELGDSALYLCASSKPGLAGARRYNEQFFGPGTRLTVL.

The gene calls are TRBV5-4 and TRBJ2-2; D perhaps matches TRBD2 (5 bases). V lost 6 bases and J lost 5, with 8 bases in between. CDR1 is SGHNT and CDR2 is YYREEE in the germline V gene (reference sequence). This CDR3 comprises 12 residues. CDR3 in DNA: TGTGCCAGCACACTAGTGACCGGGGAGCTGTTTTTT. Translated: CASTLVTGELFF.

V usage is TRBV6-1 and J usage is TRBJ2-7; a possible D gene is TRBD1 (6 bases). This CDR3 has 15 amino acids. Trimming left V 0 bases short and J 3 bases short, with 12 bases between. Germline CDR1 and CDR2: MNHNS and SASEGT. The CDR3 DNA sequence: TGTGCCAGCAGTGAAGCCCCCACAGGGATCTACGAGCAGTACGTC. It translates to CASSEAPTGIYEQYV.

The chain combines TRBV5-1 with TRBJ1-2, with TRBD1 identical over 9 bases. V lost 0 bases to trimming and J lost 8 bases; unmatched junction nucleotides: 5. The CDR3 consists of 14 residues. Germline values: CDR1 SGHRS, CDR2 YFSETQ. The CDR3 reads CASSLDGTGWGYTF. DNA of the CDR3: TGCGCCAGCAGCTTGGATGGGACAGGGTGGGGCTACACCTTC.

This chain uses TRBV16 with TRBJ1-1; D possibly corresponds to TRBD1 (5 bases). The germline V gene has CDR1 KGHSY and CDR2 FQNENV. The CDR3 loop spans 15 amino acids. Trimming shortened V by 4 bases and J by 5 bases, and 17 bases separated the two germline ends. CDR3 sequence reads: CASSPDGGRQTEAFF. The CDR3 nucleotides read TGTGCCAGCAGCCCCGACGGTGGAAGACAGACTGAAGCTTTCTTT.

The rearrangement uses TRBV29-1 and TRBJ2-2, with a possible D match to TRBD1 (6 bases). The CDR3 is 12 residues long. Germline V CDR1 and CDR2: SQVTM, ANQGSEA. V lost 7 bases and J lost 3, with 9 bases in between. The CDR3, as DNA: TGCAGCGGACAGGAGCACACCGGGGAGCTGTTTTTT. Its protein product is CSGQEHTGELFF.

The genes are TRBV11-2 and TRBJ2-7, with D perhaps matching TRBD1 (5 bases). The CDR3 sequence is 14 residues long. Germline V lookup: CDR1 SGHAT, CDR2 FQNNGV. Trimming removed 5 bases at V and 7 bases at J, with 18 bases between. The CDR3 DNA reads TGTGCCAGCAGCAGGGGTCACAACGTCGGGGAGCAGTACGTC. Its translation: CASSRGHNVGEQYV.

This clone was seen a handful of times. The chain has TRBV9 and TRBJ1-2; D is ambiguous. Per the germline V gene, CDR1 is SGDLS and CDR2 is YYNGEE. This CDR3 region has 14 residues. Trimming removed 0 bases from V and 4 bases from J, with 10 bases in between. The CDR3 sequence is CASSVARGSYGYTF. CDR3 DNA sequence: TGTGCCAGCAGCGTAGCGAGAGGGAGCTATGGCTACACCTTC.

The CDR3 DNA reads TGTGCCACCCGGAGCGGCTATGGCTACACCTTC. Translating it yields CATRSGYGYTF. J is TRBJ1-2 and V is TRBV28; D is uncertain. Per the germline V gene, CDR1 is MDHEN and CDR2 is SYDVKM. V was cut by 10 bases and J by 4 bases, with 10 bases left in between. The CDR3 totals 11 residues.

V is TRBV2 and J is TRBJ1-5, with TRBD1 matching over 10 bases. With 8 bases clipped from V and 2 bases from J, the junction kept 9 bases outside the gene matches. This CDR3 has 16 residues. Germline V CDR1 and CDR2: SNHLY, FYNNEI. In DNA, the CDR3 is TGTGCCAGCCGGGGGGGGACAGGGGTAGGCAATCAGCCCCAGCATTTT. It yields the protein CASRGGTGVGNQPQHF.

The rearrangement joins TRBV4-1 to TRBJ2-1; tentatively, D is TRBD2 (6 bases). The CDR3 spans 16 residues. With 1 base removed from V and 8 bases from J, the gap between germline ends came to 18 bases. The germline V gene encodes CDR1 MGHRA and CDR2 YSYEKL. The CDR3 coding sequence is TGCGCCAGCAGCCAAGGAGGGACTCGCACGGGGCATGAGCAGTTCTTC. Amino acids: CASSQGGTRTGHEQFF.

This rearrangement joins TRBV4-2 to TRBJ1-5, with D unclear. The V and J ends lost 1 base and 0 bases respectively, with 10 bases between them. The CDR3 runs to 16 residues. Germline CDR1 LGHNA, CDR2 YNFKEQ. CDR3 DNA: TGTGCCAGCAGCCAAGCCCTGAGATATAGCAATCAGCCCCAGCATTTT. This gives the protein CASSQALRYSNQPQHF.

The V and J genes are TRBV6-5 and TRBJ2-2, with D possibly TRBD1 on 5 matching bases. This CDR3 is built from 14 residues. Germline loops: CDR1 MNHEY, CDR2 SVGAGI. Trimming took off 6 bases at V and 1 base at J, with 9 bases between the two ends. The CDR3 loop reads CASRTDRNTGELFF. For the CDR3, the DNA is TGTGCCAGCAGGACCGACAGGAACACCGGGGAGCTGTTTTTT.

V gene TRBV21-1 combines with J gene TRBJ1-6; TRBD1, the table's D call, lacks a check against the DNA. TRBV21-1 is termed a pseudogene. This CDR3 contains 17 residues. CDR3 coding DNA: TGTGCCAGCAGCAAAATTTGCAGGGGGCGATTTAATTCACCCCTCCACTTT. This codes for CASSKICRGRFNSPLHF.